Listed below are T cell receptor beta chains from one sample, sequenced in a study of T cell repertoires in cytomegalovirus infection. TCRdb reprocessed the reads via MiXCR and lists one record per CDR3 protein. The sample includes about 920,000 distinct CDR3 sequences, about 33% of them seen just once. No antigen has been assigned to these receptors. Sequencing was performed on cultured CD8+ T cells from PBMCs, taken from culture after CMV antigen stimulation. These receptor sequences come from a human donor in good health (CMV status not recorded). Some clones in this sample may be carry-over from other donors' samples. Both conserved end residues are part of each CDR3. A D gene is named only where the DNA matches it firmly. Size tells how often a clone was seen (once, few, many) or the class of an expanded clone, and some rows leave it out.

CDR3 length: 14; D gene: NA; V gene: TRBV6-1; J gene: TRBJ1-2; clone size: NA; CDR3 protein: CASSTWEGEWGYTF; CDR3 DNA: TGTGCCAGCAGTACCTGGGAGGGGGAATGGGGCTACACCTTC
CDR3 length: 13; D gene: NA; V gene: TRBV25-1; J gene: TRBJ2-1; clone size: once; CDR3 protein: CASSEYSPAEQFF; CDR3 DNA: TGTGCCAGCAGTGAATATAGCCCCGCCGAGCAGTTCTTC
CDR3 length: 14; D gene: NA; V gene: TRBV6-6; J gene: TRBJ2-5; clone size: NA; CDR3 protein: CASSYIWDQETQYF; CDR3 DNA: TGTGCCAGCAGTTACATCTGGGACCAAGAGACCCAGTACTTC
CDR3 length: 15; D gene: NA; V gene: TRBV7-8; J gene: TRBJ2-5; clone size: many; CDR3 protein: CASSDGQLNQETQYF; CDR3 DNA: TGTGCCAGCAGCGATGGACAGTTGAACCAGGAGACCCAGTACTTC
CDR3 length: 15; D gene: NA; V gene: TRBV27; J gene: TRBJ1-1; clone size: NA; CDR3 protein: CASSLSLGLGTEAFF; CDR3 DNA: TGTGCCAGCAGTTTATCTCTAGGGCTGGGCACTGAAGCTTTCTTT
CDR3 length: 13; D gene: TRBD1; V gene: TRBV5-4; J gene: TRBJ1-1; clone size: few; CDR3 protein: CASSLSRGQEAFF; CDR3 DNA: TGTGCCAGCAGCTTGAGCAGGGGGCAAGAAGCTTTCTTT
CDR3 length: 13; D gene: NA; V gene: TRBV12-3/TRBV12-4; J gene: TRBJ1-5; clone size: NA; CDR3 protein: CASQLYSNQPQHF; CDR3 DNA: TGTGCCAGCCAGCTGTATAGCAATCAGCCCCAGCATTTT
CDR3 length: 14; D gene: NA; V gene: TRBV6-6; J gene: TRBJ1-5; clone size: few; CDR3 protein: CASSYEAVYQPQHF; CDR3 DNA: TGTGCCAGCAGTTACGAGGCAGTCTATCAGCCCCAGCATTTT
CDR3 length: 15; D gene: TRBD1; V gene: TRBV12-3/TRBV12-4; J gene: TRBJ1-5; clone size: few; CDR3 protein: CASRTTGDSNQPQHF; CDR3 DNA: TGTGCCAGCAGAACAACAGGGGATAGCAATCAGCCCCAGCATTTT
CDR3 length: 15; D gene: NA; V gene: TRBV7-2; J gene: TRBJ1-1; clone size: many; CDR3 protein: CASSSWEGSNTEAFF; CDR3 DNA: TGTGCCAGCAGCTCCTGGGAGGGCAGTAACACTGAAGCTTTCTTT
CDR3 length: 14; D gene: NA; V gene: TRBV6-1; J gene: TRBJ2-1; clone size: few; CDR3 protein: CASGGGGAPNEQFF; CDR3 DNA: TGTGCCAGCGGTGGGGGAGGTGCTCCCAATGAGCAGTTCTTC
CDR3 length: 16; D gene: TRBD2; V gene: TRBV6-2/TRBV6-3; J gene: TRBJ2-2; clone size: few; CDR3 protein: CASSYRGGHHTGELFF; CDR3 DNA: TGTGCCAGCAGTTATCGGGGGGGCCACCACACCGGGGAGCTGTTTTTT
CDR3 length: 16; D gene: NA; V gene: TRBV27; J gene: TRBJ2-7; clone size: few; CDR3 protein: CASSINRVRVTYEQYF; CDR3 DNA: TGTGCCAGCAGTATCAACCGGGTAAGGGTGACGTACGAGCAGTACTTC
CDR3 length: 14; D gene: NA; V gene: TRBV12-3/TRBV12-4; J gene: TRBJ1-1; clone size: few; CDR3 protein: CASSPNPGNTEAFF; CDR3 DNA: TGTGCCAGCAGTCCAAACCCGGGAAACACTGAAGCTTTCTTT
CDR3 length: 15; D gene: TRBD1; V gene: TRBV7-3; J gene: TRBJ1-4; clone size: NA; CDR3 protein: CASSLTGSANEKLFF; CDR3 DNA: TGTGCCAGCAGCTTGACAGGGTCGGCTAATGAAAAACTGTTTTTT
CDR3 length: 15; D gene: NA; V gene: TRBV27; J gene: TRBJ2-1; clone size: NA; CDR3 protein: CASSLGPFSYNEQFF; CDR3 DNA: TGTGCCAGCAGTCTAGGACCTTTCTCCTACAATGAGCAGTTCTTC
CDR3 length: 18; D gene: TRBD2; V gene: TRBV7-9; J gene: TRBJ2-2; clone size: few; CDR3 protein: CASSQTSGAFANTGELFF; CDR3 DNA: TGTGCCAGCAGCCAGACTAGCGGGGCGTTCGCGAACACCGGGGAGCTGTTTTTT
CDR3 length: 17; D gene: TRBD1; V gene: TRBV28; J gene: TRBJ1-6; clone size: few; CDR3 protein: CASSLLTGGSYNSPLHF; CDR3 DNA: TGTGCCAGCAGTTTATTAACAGGGGGCTCCTATAATTCACCCCTCCACTTT
CDR3 length: 14; D gene: NA; V gene: TRBV24-1; J gene: TRBJ2-5; clone size: few; CDR3 protein: CATSAGNPIETQYF; CDR3 DNA: TGTGCCACCAGTGCAGGCAACCCGATAGAGACCCAGTACTTC
CDR3 length: 15; D gene: TRBD1; V gene: TRBV9; J gene: TRBJ1-2; clone size: NA; CDR3 protein: CASSLGTGAAVGYTF; CDR3 DNA: TGTGCCAGCAGCCTCGGGACAGGGGCGGCGGTAGGCTACACCTTC
CDR3 length: 15; D gene: NA; V gene: TRBV13; J gene: TRBJ2-1; clone size: NA; CDR3 protein: CASSSTGSSHNEQFF; CDR3 DNA: TGTGCCAGCAGCTCCACTGGGTCGTCCCACAATGAGCAGTTCTTC
CDR3 length: 14; D gene: TRBD1; V gene: TRBV7-8; J gene: TRBJ2-5; clone size: few; CDR3 protein: CASSSTGGGETQYF; CDR3 DNA: TGTGCCAGCAGCTCGACAGGGGGTGGAGAGACCCAGTACTTC
CDR3 length: 15; D gene: NA; V gene: TRBV19; J gene: TRBJ1-2; clone size: NA; CDR3 protein: CASSPVAGGNYGYTF; CDR3 DNA: TGTGCCAGTAGTCCGGTGGCGGGAGGCAACTATGGCTACACCTTC
CDR3 length: 14; D gene: NA; V gene: TRBV27; J gene: TRBJ1-2; clone size: few; CDR3 protein: CASRPGPRAHGYTF; CDR3 DNA: TGTGCCAGCAGACCAGGCCCTCGCGCGCATGGCTACACCTTC
CDR3 length: 16; D gene: NA; V gene: TRBV7-2; J gene: TRBJ1-2; clone size: NA; CDR3 protein: CASSVGRTTDDYGYTF; CDR3 DNA: TGTGCCAGCAGCGTAGGGAGGACCACGGACGACTATGGCTACACCTTC
CDR3 length: 16; D gene: TRBD1; V gene: TRBV11-1; J gene: TRBJ1-1; clone size: NA; CDR3 protein: CASSHPKGQLNTEAFF; CDR3 DNA: TGTGCCAGCAGCCATCCGAAGGGACAGCTGAACACTGAAGCTTTCTTT
CDR3 length: 14; D gene: NA; V gene: TRBV15; J gene: TRBJ2-6; clone size: NA; CDR3 protein: CATSRVIGPNVLTF; CDR3 DNA: TGTGCCACCAGCAGGGTTATTGGGCCCAACGTCCTGACTTTC
CDR3 length: 15; D gene: NA; V gene: TRBV2; J gene: TRBJ2-1; clone size: NA; CDR3 protein: CASGEGGGPFNEQFF; CDR3 DNA: TGTGCCAGCGGGGAGGGGGGGGGACCATTTAATGAGCAGTTCTTC
CDR3 length: 11; D gene: NA; V gene: TRBV20-1; J gene: TRBJ1-1; clone size: NA; CDR3 protein: CTPGPNTEAFF; CDR3 DNA: TGCACTCCGGGCCCGAACACTGAAGCTTTCTTT
CDR3 length: 15; D gene: NA; V gene: TRBV12-3/TRBV12-4; J gene: TRBJ1-3; clone size: few; CDR3 protein: CASSLDPTVGNTIYF; CDR3 DNA: TGTGCCAGCAGTCTCGACCCTACAGTTGGAAACACCATATATTTT
CDR3 length: 17; D gene: NA; V gene: TRBV28; J gene: TRBJ1-5; clone size: many; CDR3 protein: CASVRPGALYSNQPQHF; CDR3 DNA: TGTGCCAGCGTCAGGCCGGGAGCCCTTTATAGCAATCAGCCCCAGCATTTT
CDR3 length: 13; D gene: NA; V gene: TRBV7-6; J gene: TRBJ1-3; clone size: many; CDR3 protein: CAIVQLSGNTIYF; CDR3 DNA: TGTGCCATCGTACAGTTATCTGGAAACACCATATATTTT
CDR3 length: 12; D gene: NA; V gene: TRBV6-5; J gene: TRBJ2-5; clone size: NA; CDR3 protein: CASSQGGGTQYF; CDR3 DNA: TGTGCCAGCAGCCAGGGTGGAGGGACCCAGTACTTC
CDR3 length: 13; D gene: NA; V gene: TRBV27; J gene: TRBJ2-1; clone size: NA; CDR3 protein: CASSLSKGDEQFF; CDR3 DNA: TGTGCCAGCAGTTTATCGAAGGGGGATGAGCAGTTCTTC
CDR3 length: 17; D gene: TRBD2; V gene: TRBV6-5; J gene: TRBJ2-3; clone size: many; CDR3 protein: CASSYSREGGSADTQYF; CDR3 DNA: TGTGCCAGCAGTTACTCCCGGGAGGGGGGGTCCGCAGATACGCAGTATTTT
CDR3 length: 18; D gene: NA; V gene: TRBV12-5; J gene: TRBJ2-7; clone size: NA; CDR3 protein: CASGFPLPEGSGSYEQYF; CDR3 DNA: TGTGCTAGTGGTTTCCCCCTACCGGAGGGGTCGGGCTCCTACGAGCAGTACTTC
CDR3 length: 13; D gene: NA; V gene: TRBV20-1; J gene: TRBJ2-5; clone size: NA; CDR3 protein: CSANRQGGKTQYF; CDR3 DNA: TGCAGTGCTAATAGACAGGGCGGGAAGACCCAGTACTTC
CDR3 length: 14; D gene: TRBD2; V gene: TRBV20-1; J gene: TRBJ2-3; clone size: once; CDR3 protein: CSARATGGQDTQYF; CDR3 DNA: TGCAGTGCTAGAGCAACGGGGGGGCAGGATACGCAGTATTTT
CDR3 length: 12; D gene: NA; V gene: TRBV7-1; J gene: TRBJ2-5; clone size: NA; CDR3 protein: CAGGSVAGTQYF; CDR3 DNA: TGTGCCGGCGGCTCAGTAGCCGGGACCCAGTACTTC
CDR3 length: 13; D gene: NA; V gene: TRBV6-6; J gene: TRBJ1-2; clone size: NA; CDR3 protein: CASSVKDSYGYTF; CDR3 DNA: TGTGCCAGCAGTGTAAAGGATTCTTATGGCTACACCTTC
CDR3 length: 16; D gene: NA; V gene: TRBV19; J gene: TRBJ2-1; clone size: NA; CDR3 protein: CASSPERSSSYNEQFF; CDR3 DNA: TGTGCCAGTAGTCCTGAGCGGTCCAGCTCCTACAATGAGCAGTTCTTC
CDR3 length: 13; D gene: NA; V gene: TRBV6-5; J gene: TRBJ1-2; clone size: NA; CDR3 protein: CASSETGYYGYTF; CDR3 DNA: TGTGCCAGCAGTGAAACAGGGTACTATGGCTACACCTTC
CDR3 length: 16; D gene: TRBD2; V gene: TRBV7-6; J gene: TRBJ2-3; clone size: NA; CDR3 protein: CASSQGLASKRDTQYF; CDR3 DNA: TGTGCCAGCAGCCAGGGACTAGCCTCAAAGAGAGATACGCAGTATTTT
CDR3 length: 13; D gene: NA; V gene: TRBV6-2/TRBV6-3; J gene: TRBJ1-1; clone size: few; CDR3 protein: CASSYSGPNEAFF; CDR3 DNA: TGTGCCAGCAGTTACTCTGGACCGAATGAAGCTTTCTTT
CDR3 length: 17; D gene: NA; V gene: TRBV6-5; J gene: TRBJ2-1; clone size: NA; CDR3 protein: CASSYWGFSGDNNEQFF; CDR3 DNA: TGTGCCAGCAGTTACTGGGGGTTCTCGGGGGATAACAATGAGCAGTTCTTC
CDR3 length: 14; D gene: TRBD1; V gene: TRBV7-4; J gene: TRBJ1-1; clone size: NA; CDR3 protein: CASREQGANSEAFF; CDR3 DNA: TGTGCCAGCAGAGAGCAGGGGGCGAACTCTGAAGCTTTCTTT
CDR3 length: 16; D gene: TRBD1; V gene: TRBV28; J gene: TRBJ1-2; clone size: once; CDR3 protein: CASSAAWDRDDYGYTF; CDR3 DNA: TGTGCCAGCAGTGCCGCGTGGGACAGGGATGACTATGGCTACACCTTC
CDR3 length: 19; D gene: TRBD2; V gene: TRBV10-3; J gene: TRBJ2-3; clone size: few; CDR3 protein: CAISPQGLAGGPGTDTQYF; CDR3 DNA: TGTGCCATCAGTCCCCAGGGACTAGCGGGGGGGCCGGGCACAGATACGCAGTATTTT
CDR3 length: 15; D gene: NA; V gene: TRBV27; J gene: TRBJ1-4; clone size: NA; CDR3 protein: CASSSLRGSDEKLFF; CDR3 DNA: TGTGCCAGCAGTTCTCTCCGGGGTTCGGATGAAAAACTGTTTTTT
CDR3 length: 16; D gene: TRBD2; V gene: TRBV7-9; J gene: TRBJ2-7; clone size: NA; CDR3 protein: CASSVPWGGNSYEQYF; CDR3 DNA: TGTGCCAGCAGCGTCCCATGGGGGGGGAACTCCTACGAGCAGTACTTC